The clone carrying this T cell receptor beta chain was seen repeatedly, ten times or more. The antigen is unknown. These data are taken from a study of blood T cells in healthy people across ages. Study-wide results and caveats: Donor CMV infection status was unknown, possibly confounding age-related changes in expanded clonotypes.

Primed by a sample-barcoded 5' primer and a J-beta primer mix, a second PCR proceeded for roughly 6 to 12 cycles. TCRdb re-derived calls from the 5' RACE reads in MiXCR, one entry per CDR3 protein. The table lists under 2 million distinct CDR3 sequences, roughly 30% of them singletons. Germline CDR1 SGHTA, CDR2 FQGNSA. This CDR3 contains 15 residues. V lost 2 bases and J lost 0, with 9 bases in between. This TCR derives from a woman aged 25 to 39 in good health. Sequenced: blood. V gene TRBV7-2 combines with J gene TRBJ2-3; D may be TRBD1 or TRBD2 (6 bases each). CDR3 residues: CASSLFGGSTDTQYF. The CDR3 DNA is TGTGCCAGCAGCTTATTCGGGGGCAGCACAGATACGCAGTATTTT.